This section outlines one TCR beta chain sequence together with its context. The antigen is unknown. Other DNA sequences from this sample encode an identical CDR3 as well. This record comes from a study of cytomegalovirus exposure and HLA in healthy donors. Study-level points and caveats: Per a prior analysis, the majority of TCR beta V segments were productive roughly 87% or roughly 30% of the time. In most subjects, TCR beta sequences reportedly gave accurate predictions of HLA-A and HLA-B alleles.

60 Vbeta and 13 Jbeta primers were used in PCR. The table came from immunoSEQ multiplex PCR; TCRdb's copy has only in-frame clones and leaves some out. The table shows roughly 150,000 clones, with roughly 85% occurring only once. The sequence derives from a woman aged 25 to 39 in good health and CMV-seronegative. Sequencing input: PBMCs.

The DNA of the CDR3 is TGCGCCAGCAGCTTTTCGGGGGGAACAGATACGCAGTATTTT. This gives the protein CASSFSGGTDTQYF. The V and J genes are TRBV5-1 and TRBJ2-3, with 7 nucleotides matching TRBD2. The J segment lost 3 bases and the V segment lost 2 bases, leaving 3 bases of the junction unmatched. CDR3 length equals 14 residues. The germline V gene has CDR1 SGHRS and CDR2 YFSETQ.